The source of this T cell receptor beta chain is a study of siplizumab effects on memory and regulatory T cells. Study-wide findings and caveats: Naive T cells, seemingly more diverse than memory cells, seemed major alloresponse contributors.

TCRdb keeps only in-frame clones here, not all; method: immunoSEQ multiplex PCR. The sample has over 85,000 clones, approximately 93% seen once; the top ten hold 5.5% to 7.5%. CDR3 length: 17 residues. Looked up from germline, CDR1 is LNHDA and CDR2 is SQIVND (reference sequence). V trimming: 1 base; J trimming: 3 bases; junction bases outside the gene matches: 9. A word on this clone: The antigen is unknown.

Material: CD8+ T cells sorted from blood. The V call is TRBV19, the J call TRBJ2-1; 7 bases fit TRBD2. This receptor was identified in a human donor in good health. DNA for the CDR3: TGTGCCAGTAGTATAGTATCAGGACTAGTTAGCTACAATGAGCAGTTCTTC. It specifies CASSIVSGLVSYNEQFF. Full variable domain (remainder filled in from reference TRBV19 and TRBJ2-1): DGGITQSPKYLFRKEGQNVTLSCEQNLNHDAMYWYRQDPGQGLRLIYYSQIVNDFQKGDIAEGYSVSREKKESFPLTVTSAQKNPTAFYLCASSIVSGLVSYNEQFFGPGTRLTVL.